A single sample is the source of the 31 T cell receptor beta chains below, sequenced in a study of T-cell reconstitution after alpha-beta-depleted transplantation in children (dated by TCRdb to the mid-2010s). Library creation used PCR. TCRdb lists the instrument as Illumina HiSeq 2500. To normalize quantification of the TCRbeta repertoire, the TCR libraries were built with molecular barcoding that relied on unique molecular identifiers. TCRdb reran the public reads through fastp at Q25 and MiXCR, keeping productive beta chains. Entries are consolidated by CDR3 protein sequence, retaining the most common genes and DNA. The sample yields a few hundred thousand distinct CDR3 sequences; over 10% were counted once. The ten largest account for about 2% of the sample. This sample's treatment or condition label indicates: allogeneic hematopoietic cell transplantation with graft depleted of TCRalphabeta T cells and CD19 B cells.

This specimen consisted of PBMCs, mostly from graft donor cells, obtained 360 days after TCRalphabeta/CD19-depleted stem cell transplant. All receptors come from a male patient aged 10 to 17 who had a stem cell transplant for acute myeloid leukemia, so the T cells may come from the graft donor.

This clonotype has at least ten counts. This rearrangement joins TRBV20-1 to TRBJ2-2, with 10 bases lining up with TRBD2. This CDR3 region has 15 residues. Unmatched junction bases numbered 0, after V lost 1 base and J lost 1 base. CDR1 DFQATT and CDR2 SNEGSKA come from the germline V gene (reference sequence). The CDR3 spells CSARGLAGNTGELFF. DNA of the CDR3: TGCAGTGCTAGAGGACTAGCGGGGAACACCGGGGAGCTGTTTTTT.

The rearrangement uses TRBV5-1 and TRBJ2-7, with 7 bases identical to TRBD1. Germline CDR1 is SGHRS and CDR2 is YFSETQ. The CDR3 consists of 14 residues. The ends lost 1 base at V and 5 bases at J; junction bases unmatched: 6. The CDR3 region is CASSLYRGLNEQYF. CDR3 coding DNA: TGCGCCAGCAGCTTGTACAGGGGTCTCAACGAGCAGTACTTC.

This clonotype has only a few counts. This chain uses TRBV9 with TRBJ1-1, with 7 bases aligning to TRBD1. The CDR3 totals 15 residues. The V gene's germline CDR1 is SGDLS and CDR2 YYNGEE. Unmatched junction bases numbered 5, after V lost 2 bases and J lost 1 base. CDR3 DNA sequence: TGTGCCAGCAGCGTGACCGGGACAGCGAACACTGAAGCTTTCTTT. Amino acids: CASSVTGTANTEAFF.

This clonotype was seen a few times. This chain uses TRBV20-1 with TRBJ1-5, with unresolved D. V shed 6 bases and J shed 6 bases, with 18 bases lying between them. The CDR3 consists of 14 residues. Per the germline V gene, CDR1 is DFQATT and CDR2 is SNEGSKA (reference sequence). CDR3 nucleotide sequence: TGCAGTGCCCTGAATGTCGGGTTGACTCAGCCCCAGCATTTT. It codes for CSALNVGLTQPQHF.

This clonotype was seen at least ten times. The chain links TRBV6-2 or TRBV6-3 to TRBJ2-3; D is ambiguous. CDR3 length: 14 residues. Trimming pared 8 bases from V and 5 bases from J, leaving 17 bases between. From germline, CDR1 is MNHEY and CDR2 SVGEGT. CDR3 amino acids: CASQSPIKGDTQYF. The CDR3, as DNA: TGTGCCAGCCAAAGTCCCATAAAGGGAGATACGCAGTATTTT.

This clonotype appeared a few times. The chain uses TRBV28 and TRBJ2-7; a weak D match, TRBD2 (6 bases). Looked up from germline, CDR1 is MDHEN and CDR2 is SYDVKM. Trimming left V 7 bases short and J 3 bases short, with 16 bases between. There are 14 residues in the CDR3. As DNA, the CDR3 is TGTGCCAGCATCGGGAGAGTAAAGGGCTACGAGCAGTACTTC. Amino acid sequence: CASIGRVKGYEQYF. The complete variable domain, with remaining parts taken from reference TRBV28 and TRBJ2-7, reads DVKVTQSSRYLVKRTGEKVFLECVQDMDHENMFWYRQDPGLGLRLIYFSYDVKMKEKGDIPEGYSVSREKKERFSLILESASTNQTSMYLCASIGRVKGYEQYFGPGTRLTVT.

The gene calls are TRBV20-1 and TRBJ2-7; the match to TRBD2 covers 7 bases. CDR1 DFQATT and CDR2 SNEGSKA come from the germline V gene (reference sequence). The CDR3 consists of 13 residues. V dropped 2 bases and J dropped 6; count of bases not matched to a gene: 7. DNA for the CDR3: TGCAGTGCTAGAACCGGGAGGATTATCGAGCAGTACTTC. Its protein product is CSARTGRIIEQYF.

There are many counts of this clonotype. The DNA of the CDR3 is TGTGCCAGCAGTTACCAACTAGCGGCCGGGGAGCTGTTTTTT. This gives the protein CASSYQLAAGELFF. The genes are TRBV6-5 and TRBJ2-2; 8 nucleotides match TRBD2. Germline loops: CDR1 MNHEY, CDR2 SVGAGI. CDR3 length: 14 residues. The V segment lost 2 bases and the J segment 6 bases; nucleotides outside the gene matches: 2.

This clonotype was seen only once. V and J are TRBV3-1 and TRBJ2-1, with no clear D. CDR3 length: 13 amino acids. Germline assignment: CDR1 LGHDT and CDR2 YNNKEL (reference sequence). With 3 bases removed from V and 10 bases from J, the gap between germline ends came to 13 bases. The CDR3 DNA reads as TGTGCCAGCAGCCATGAGGTAGCTGGCGAGCAGTTCTTC. It is translated as CASSHEVAGEQFF.

This clonotype was seen at least ten times. The J gene is TRBJ2-7, the V gene TRBV27; 12 bases fit TRBD1. This CDR3 is 15 amino acids long. The V segment lost 7 bases and the J segment 4 bases; nucleotides outside the gene matches: 8. Per the germline V gene, CDR1 is MNHEY and CDR2 is SMNVEV (reference sequence). The CDR3 loop reads CASTRGTGGRYEQYF. The DNA for the CDR3 is TGTGCCAGCACCCGTGGGACAGGGGGCAGGTACGAGCAGTACTTC.

This clonotype came up a few times. The J gene is TRBJ2-2, the V gene TRBV7-9; D remains ambiguous. The germline V gene has CDR1 SEHNR and CDR2 FQNEAQ (reference sequence). V dropped 5 bases and J dropped 5 bases, with 9 bases sitting between them. The CDR3 loop spans 13 amino acids. The CDR3 DNA sequence: TGTGCCAGCAGCCCGGCACTTACCGGGGAGCTGTTTTTT. Translation: CASSPALTGELFF.

J is TRBJ2-4 and V is TRBV11-2, with TRBD1 identical over 7 bases. Germline V gives CDR1 SGHAT, CDR2 FQNNGV. J gave up 1 base and V 5 bases, and 14 bases lay outside the gene matches. The CDR3 extends over 18 amino acids. The CDR3 loop reads CASSPTSLPDRAKNIQYF. The CDR3, as DNA: TGTGCCAGCAGCCCCACCTCACTCCCGGACAGGGCCAAAAACATTCAGTACTTC.

The rearrangement joins TRBV12-3 or TRBV12-4 to TRBJ2-5; TRBD2 aligns across 7 bases. With V trimmed by 7 bases and J by 7 bases, 24 bases remained unmatched. This CDR3 comprises 18 residues. CDR3 residues: CASTKGRSVLAVGGTQYF. The CDR3 region has the DNA TGTGCCAGCACTAAGGGCCGTTCCGTTCTAGCGGTGGGAGGGACCCAGTACTTC.

This clonotype showed up many times. The rearrangement links TRBV12-3 or TRBV12-4 to TRBJ2-7; D call uncertain. This CDR3 spans 14 amino acids. The germline V and J ends were trimmed by 6 bases and 0 bases, with 12 bases remaining between them. This chain's CDR3 is CASSRLSGSYEQYF. The DNA of the CDR3 is TGTGCCAGCAGCCGACTTTCGGGCTCCTACGAGCAGTACTTC.

This clonotype was counted many times. The V and J genes are TRBV29-1 and TRBJ2-7; weak D call: TRBD2 (5 bases). There are 12 residues in the CDR3. Germline values: CDR1 SQVTM, CDR2 ANQGSEA. CDR3 in amino acids: CVAGLTPYEQYF. Here the CDR3 DNA reads TGCGTGGCGGGCCTCACCCCCTACGAGCAGTACTTC.

This clonotype was observed once. V and J are TRBV5-6 and TRBJ1-2; D is perhaps TRBD1 (5 bases). CDR1 is SGHDT, CDR2 YYEEEE, per germline. This CDR3 has 14 amino acids. V dropped 4 bases and J dropped 4 bases, with 14 bases sitting between them. CDR3 protein: CASSPLGLIYGYTF. As DNA, the CDR3 is TGTGCCAGCAGCCCCTTGGGACTCATCTATGGCTACACCTTC.

The chain uses TRBV28 and TRBJ2-1; perhaps TRBD2 as D (7 bases). V gave up 8 bases and J gave up 6 bases, with 17 bases separating them. The CDR3 length is 14 residues. Germline V gene sequence: CDR1 MDHEN, CDR2 SYDVKM. The CDR3 DNA sequence: TGTGCCAGCCGAGGGGGACTATTACTCAATGAGCAGTTCTTC. Its protein is CASRGGLLLNEQFF.

This clonotype was picked up a small number of times. This rearrangement joins TRBV13 to TRBJ1-3; unclear D gene. The CDR3 length is 14 residues. Germline lookup yields CDR1 PRHDT and CDR2 FYEKMQ (reference sequence). Trimming stripped 5 bases from V and 0 bases from J, with 8 bases between. The CDR3 sequence is CASSRTRSGNTIYF. DNA for the CDR3: TGTGCCAGCAGCCGAACCCGCTCTGGAAACACCATATATTTT.

The chain is built from TRBV30 and TRBJ2-7; D uncertain. The CDR3 totals 12 residues. Germline CDR1 GTSNPN, CDR2 SVGIG (reference sequence). The V end was cut by 1 base, the J end by 1 base, with 5 bases between. CDR3 in amino acids: CAWSEPSYEQYF. The DNA for the CDR3 is TGTGCCTGGAGTGAGCCGTCCTACGAGCAGTACTTC.

This clonotype appeared a few times. This chain connects TRBV20-1 to TRBJ1-1, with D uncertain. Deletions cut 0 bases from V and 10 bases from J, with 21 bases between. CDR3 size: 15 residues. Germline CDR1 and CDR2: DFQATT and SNEGSKA (reference sequence). CDR3 sequence: CSARDRNLPTGRAFF. CDR3 coding DNA: TGCAGTGCTAGAGATCGTAATCTCCCAACCGGACGAGCTTTCTTT.

Only a few counts were recorded for this clonotype. This chain uses TRBV28 with TRBJ2-1, with D perhaps matching TRBD1 or TRBD2 (7 bases each). V gave up 3 bases and J gave up 6 bases, with 15 bases separating them. The germline CDR1 and CDR2 sequences are MDHEN and SYDVKM. The CDR3 loop spans 15 amino acids. The CDR3 is CASSLWGGGGNEQFF. The CDR3 region has the DNA TGTGCCAGCAGTTTGTGGGGAGGGGGCGGCAATGAGCAGTTCTTC.

The chain joins TRBV9 to TRBJ2-1, with 10 bases lining up with TRBD2. The V segment lost 4 bases and the J segment 6 bases; nucleotides outside the gene matches: 7. Per germline, CDR1 SGDLS and CDR2 YYNGEE. CDR3 length equals 15 residues. The CDR3 nucleotides are TGTGCCAGCAGCAGAAGCGGGGGGGGCCGCAATGAGCAGTTCTTC. It yields the protein CASSRSGGGRNEQFF.

The gene calls are TRBV7-6 and TRBJ2-7; D is possibly TRBD1 or TRBD2 (5 bases each). This CDR3 has 13 residues. Trimming took off 1 base at V and 8 bases at J, with 12 bases between the two ends. CDR1 SGHVS and CDR2 FNYEAQ come from the germline V gene. This chain's CDR3 is CASSLGSGAQQYF. CDR3 sequence (DNA): TGTGCCAGCAGCTTAGGGTCCGGGGCCCAGCAGTACTTC. Full variable domain (missing parts from reference TRBV7-6 and TRBJ2-7): GAGVSQSPRYKVTKRGQDVALRCDPISGHVSLYWYRQALGQGPEFLTYFNYEAQQDKSGLPNDRFSAERPEGSISTLTIQRTEQRDSAMYRCASSLGSGAQQYFGPGTRLTVT.

V usage is TRBV7-2 and J usage is TRBJ2-3; tentatively, D is TRBD1 (7 bases). The CDR3 has 14 residues. Germline V CDR1 and CDR2: SGHTA, FQGNSA. Between the trimmed V and J ends, which lost 4 bases and 6 bases, there was a span of 14 bases. The CDR3 loop reads CASSSDRAGDTQYF. The CDR3 nucleotides read TGTGCCAGCAGCTCCGACAGGGCGGGGGATACGCAGTATTTT.

This clonotype was picked up many times. The chain has TRBV3-1 and TRBJ2-7; the match to TRBD1 covers 8 bases. V lost 4 bases to trimming and J lost 3 bases; unmatched junction nucleotides: 8. Looked up from germline, CDR1 is LGHDT and CDR2 is YNNKEL (reference sequence). The length of the CDR3 is 15 residues. Written as DNA, the CDR3 is TGTGCCAGCAGCCCCACGGGGACAGGAGGCTACGAGCAGTACTTC. The encoded protein is CASSPTGTGGYEQYF.

The rearrangement links TRBV19 to TRBJ2-2; TRBD2 aligns across 8 bases. Germline V gene sequence: CDR1 LNHDA, CDR2 SQIVND (reference sequence). Losses at the gene ends were 1 base for V and 3 bases for J; bases not matched to a gene: 4. This CDR3 contains 16 residues. The CDR3 sequence: CASSIAGGPYTGELFF. The DNA for the CDR3 is TGTGCCAGTAGTATAGCGGGAGGGCCTTACACCGGGGAGCTGTTTTTT.

The chain is built from TRBV29-1 and TRBJ2-1, with 11 bases lining up with TRBD2. CDR1 and CDR2 from the germline V gene are SQVTM and ANQGSEA. CDR3 length: 17 residues. V lost 0 bases to trimming and J lost 7 bases; unmatched junction nucleotides: 11. CDR3 sequence reads: CSVEDRLAGRLVNEQFF. The CDR3, as DNA: TGCAGCGTTGAAGATCGACTAGCGGGAAGACTAGTAAATGAGCAGTTCTTC.

This clonotype was seen a few times. DNA of the CDR3: TGTGCCAGCAGGAGAGGTAGCGGGGACCTTCCCTACGAGCAGTACTTC. It codes for CASRRGSGDLPYEQYF. The gene calls are TRBV7-9 and TRBJ2-7, with 8 bases lining up with TRBD2. CDR3 length: 16 amino acids. Losses at the gene ends were 6 bases for V and 2 bases for J; bases not matched to a gene: 12. Germline V CDR1 and CDR2: SEHNR, FQNEAQ (reference sequence).

As to this clonotype: At one boundary the junction diverges from the germline segment, which might be a read error. This chain connects TRBV18 to TRBJ2-5; 7 bases map to TRBD1. CDR1 is KGHSH and CDR2 is LQKENI in the germline V gene. The CDR3 covers 15 residues. CDR3 sequence: CASSPLRTGGETQYF. CDR3 bases: TGTGCCAGCTCCCCACTCAGGACAGGAGGAGAGACCCAGTACTTC.

CDR3 region: CASAEAGTQAQHF. The CDR3 nucleotides are TGTGCCAGCGCTGAAGCAGGTACCCAGGCCCAGCATTTT. The V call is TRBV28, the J call TRBJ1-5, with D uncertain. The CDR3 length is 13 residues. The germline V gene has CDR1 MDHEN and CDR2 SYDVKM. V was cut by 8 bases and J by 11 bases, with 19 bases left in between.

This chain connects TRBV3-1 to TRBJ2-4, with TRBD1 identical over 9 bases. V trimming: 3 bases; J trimming: 0 bases; junction bases outside the gene matches: 6. This CDR3 is built from 17 residues. Germline-derived CDR1 and CDR2 are LGHDT and YNNKEL (reference sequence). CDR3 amino acids: CASSQGTGSLAKNIQYF. DNA of the CDR3: TGTGCCAGCAGCCAGGGGACAGGGTCACTAGCCAAAAACATTCAGTACTTC.